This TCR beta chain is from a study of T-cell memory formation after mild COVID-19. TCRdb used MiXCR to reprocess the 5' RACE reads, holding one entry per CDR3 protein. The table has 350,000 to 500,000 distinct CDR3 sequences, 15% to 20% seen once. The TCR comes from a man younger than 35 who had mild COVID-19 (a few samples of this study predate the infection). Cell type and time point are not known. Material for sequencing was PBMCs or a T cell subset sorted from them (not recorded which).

In nucleotides, the CDR3 is TGTGCCAGCAGCCACGGACAGGGTAGGCAGCCCCAGCATTTT. It translates to CASSHGQGRQPQHF. The rearrangement links TRBV6-5 to TRBJ1-5; 8 nucleotides match TRBD1. Germline V gives CDR1 MNHEY, CDR2 SVGAGI. V lost 6 bases, J lost 7 bases, and 8 bases stayed unmatched. CDR3 size: 14 residues.